These 23 T cell receptor beta chains share one sample of origin, sequenced in a study of radiotherapy plus CTLA-4 blockade in lung cancer. Generated by immunoSEQ multiplex PCR, the TCRdb table keeps only in-frame clones and is missing some. Here the sample spans 55,000 to 65,000 clones, 76% being singletons. Sequenced material: peripheral blood, taken from a patient treated with radiotherapy plus ipilimumab. The receptors stem from a human donor with non-small cell lung cancer who had a complete response to radiotherapy plus ipilimumab.

The chain combines TRBV6-1 with TRBJ2-7, with 7 bases identical to TRBD1. CDR3 length equals 14 residues. J gave up 6 bases and V 6 bases, and 11 bases lay outside the gene matches. Per germline, CDR1 MNHNS and CDR2 SASEGT. The CDR3 DNA reads as TGTGCCAGCAGCCTGACAGGGAATGCAGGCGAGCAGTACTTC. Protein sequence: CASSLTGNAGEQYF.

V gene TRBV7-2 combines with J gene TRBJ2-2; 7 bases match TRBD1. CDR3 length equals 17 residues. Germline-derived CDR1 and CDR2 are SGHTA and FQGNSA. Trimming took 6 bases from V and 4 from J; bases not matched to a gene: 14. CDR3 DNA: TGTGCCAGCAGTCCCAGAGGAAGGGGGCAAGGCACCGGGGAGCTGTTTTTT. This encodes CASSPRGRGQGTGELFF. The variable domain in full, completed from reference TRBV7-2 and TRBJ2-2, reads GAGVSQSPSNKVTEKGKDVELRCDPISGHTALYWYRQSLGQGLEFLIYFQGNSAPDKSGLPSDRFSAERTGGSVSTLTIQRTQQEDSAVYLCASSPRGRGQGTGELFFGEGSRLTVL.

The J gene is TRBJ2-2, the V gene TRBV5-4; possibly TRBD2 for D (6 bases). The V gene's germline CDR1 is SGHNT and CDR2 YYREEE (reference sequence). The length of the CDR3 is 17 residues. The V end lost 3 bases, the J end lost 0 bases, and 15 bases lay between the germline ends. The CDR3 DNA reads TGTGCCAGCAGCTCCCAACCGGGACTCGCGAACACCGGGGAGCTGTTTTTT. Its translation is CASSSQPGLANTGELFF.

The genes are TRBV6-5 and TRBJ2-6; D gene ambiguous. With 0 bases removed from V and 3 bases from J, the gap between germline ends came to 9 bases. CDR3 length equals 16 residues. Per germline, CDR1 MNHEY and CDR2 SVGAGI. The CDR3 reads CASSYSREYGANVLTF. CDR3 in DNA: TGTGCCAGCAGTTACTCGAGAGAATATGGGGCCAACGTCCTGACTTTC.

V is TRBV9 and J is TRBJ2-5; 7 nucleotides align to TRBD1. Germline trimming cut 4 bases from V and 10 bases from J; bases unmatched to any gene: 13. Germline V gene lookup returns CDR1 SGDLS and CDR2 YYNGEE. The CDR3 has 14 amino acids. For the CDR3, the DNA is TGTGCCAGCAGCCCCTCCGACAGGGTTGGCAGCCAGTACTTC. Translated: CASSPSDRVGSQYF. Using reference TRBV9 and TRBJ2-5 for the parts outside the CDR3, the full variable domain is DSGVTQTPKHLITATGQRVTLRCSPRSGDLSVYWYQQSLDQGLQFLIQYYNGEERAKGNILERFSAQQFPDLHSELNLSSLELGDSALYFCASSPSDRVGSQYFGPGTRLLVL.

The chain employs TRBV4-2 and TRBJ2-2; D uncertain. The germline gives CDR1 LGHNA, CDR2 YNFKEQ. The CDR3 has 17 amino acids. Trimming stripped 0 bases from V and 0 bases from J, with 11 bases between. CDR3 sequence: CASSQDQARANTGELFF. In nucleotides, the CDR3 is TGTGCCAGCAGCCAAGATCAGGCCCGCGCGAACACCGGGGAGCTGTTTTTT.

This clone was observed a handful of times. The chain combines TRBV30 with TRBJ1-5; 7 bases are shared with TRBD1. This CDR3 region has 16 residues. V lost 2 bases and J lost 0; bases outside the gene matches: 7. Germline loops: CDR1 GTSNPN, CDR2 SVGIG (reference sequence). CDR3 region: CAWSTSRGISNQPQHF. DNA for the CDR3: TGTGCCTGGAGTACCTCCAGGGGGATTAGCAATCAGCCCCAGCATTTT.

This sequence joins TRBV6-5 and TRBJ2-7, with 8 bases fitting TRBD2. With 0 bases clipped from V and 2 bases from J, the junction kept 6 bases outside the gene matches. The CDR3 has 16 residues. The V gene's germline CDR1 is MNHEY and CDR2 SVGAGI. The CDR3 reads CASSYSRVAGTYEQYF. CDR3 DNA: TGTGCCAGCAGTTACTCGAGGGTAGCGGGGACCTACGAGCAGTACTTC.

The V call is TRBV28, the J call TRBJ1-1; 11 bases are a match to TRBD1. The CDR3 runs 13 residues. J lost 9 bases, V lost 5 bases, and 5 bases had no gene match. The germline V gene has CDR1 MDHEN and CDR2 SYDVKM. The chain's CDR3 is CASSRGTGGKAFF. The CDR3 DNA is TGTGCCAGCAGTAGAGGGACAGGGGGGAAAGCTTTCTTT.

This chain uses TRBV2 with TRBJ2-1; D might be TRBD1 (5 bases). Germline V gene lookup returns CDR1 SNHLY and CDR2 FYNNEI. There are 15 residues in the CDR3. V lost 4 bases and J lost 6, with 16 bases in between. CDR3 loop: CASSAGWNRANEQFF. The CDR3 DNA reads as TGTGCCAGCAGTGCAGGGTGGAACCGCGCCAATGAGCAGTTCTTC.

This chain links TRBV6-5 with TRBJ1-5, with 9 bases aligning to TRBD1. CDR1 is MNHEY, CDR2 SVGAGI, per germline. After removal of 7 bases from V and 5 bases from J, the junction contained 6 bases not matched to a gene. The CDR3 length is 14 residues. DNA of the CDR3: TGTGCCAGCACCCCGGGACAGGGCCATCAGCCCCAGCATTTT. Translating it yields CASTPGQGHQPQHF.

The table lists this clone with a few counts. This chain links TRBV9 with TRBJ1-2, with D possibly matching TRBD1 (6 bases). This CDR3 contains 16 residues. Germline CDR1 SGDLS, CDR2 YYNGEE. Trimming took 0 bases from V and 6 from J, leaving 18 bases between them. CDR3 nucleotide sequence: TGTGCCAGCAGCGTAGGGGGGCCTGTAGCTGTAGATGGCTACACCTTC. It is translated as CASSVGGPVAVDGYTF.

The chain joins TRBV7-9 to TRBJ1-1; 7 bases match TRBD1. This CDR3 is 14 amino acids long. Germline trimming cut 1 base from V and 9 bases from J; bases unmatched to any gene: 8. CDR1 SEHNR and CDR2 FQNEAQ come from the germline V gene (reference sequence). CDR3 residues: CASSLEEGARKAFF. CDR3 bases: TGTGCCAGCAGCTTAGAGGAGGGGGCAAGAAAAGCTTTCTTT.

This clone was seen only a few times. The chain combines TRBV4-1 with TRBJ1-2; TRBD1 matches at 11 bases. The CDR3 extends over 17 amino acids. Germline-derived CDR1 and CDR2 are MGHRA and YSYEKL. Unmatched junction bases numbered 14, after V lost 3 bases and J lost 8 bases. CDR3 nucleotide sequence: TGCGCCAGCAGCCACATCGTGCGCGGGACAGGGGGGGAAGGCTACACCTTC. Amino acid sequence: CASSHIVRGTGGEGYTF.

The chain employs TRBV2 and TRBJ2-5; tentative D call: TRBD1 (6 bases). Between the trimmed V and J ends, which lost 10 bases and 2 bases, there was a span of 14 bases. Germline V lookup: CDR1 SNHLY, CDR2 FYNNEI. This CDR3 has 13 residues. CDR3 nucleotides: TGTGCCAACTCCGGGACAACTCAAGAGACCCAGTACTTC. Translated: CANSGTTQETQYF.

The chain has TRBV25-1 and TRBJ1-6, with D perhaps TRBD1 (6 bases). V was pared by 7 bases and J by 15 bases, with 13 bases between. The germline gives CDR1 MGHDK, CDR2 SYGVNS. The length of the CDR3 is 11 residues. Here the CDR3 reads CASTLGGDLHF. Here the CDR3 DNA reads TGTGCCAGCACTTTAGGGGGGGACCTCCACTTT.

The chain couples TRBV15 to TRBJ2-5; D remains unclear. The CDR3 sequence is 12 residues long. V gave up 3 bases and J gave up 7 bases, with 9 bases separating them. Germline assignment: CDR1 LNHNV and CDR2 YYDKDF (reference sequence). CDR3 sequence reads: CATSSYTGTQYF. CDR3 nucleotides: TGTGCCACCAGCAGTTACACGGGGACCCAGTACTTC.

The rearrangement joins TRBV15 to TRBJ2-1, with 9 bases lining up with TRBD1. This CDR3 has 15 residues. Germline V CDR1 and CDR2: LNHNV, YYDKDF (reference sequence). V trimming: 5 bases; J trimming: 6 bases; junction bases outside the gene matches: 8. In nucleotides, the CDR3 is TGTGCCACCAGCGTGGGACAGGGTCCTCTCAATGAGCAGTTCTTC. It specifies CATSVGQGPLNEQFF. Together with reference TRBV15 and TRBJ2-1, the CDR3 gives the full variable domain: DAMVIQNPRYQVTQFGKPVTLSCSQTLNHNVMYWYQQKSSQAPKLLFHYYDKDFNNEADTPDNFQSRRPNTSFCFLDIRSPGLGDTAMYLCATSVGQGPLNEQFFGPGTRLTVL.

This chain connects TRBV5-1 to TRBJ2-6, with D uncertain. This CDR3 comprises 17 residues. In germline, CDR1 is SGHRS, CDR2 YFSETQ. Between the trimmed V and J ends, which lost 2 bases and 4 bases, there was a span of 16 bases. The CDR3 bases are TGCGCCAGCAGCTTAACGGGTTATCCCCACGGGGCCAACGTCCTGACTTTC. Its protein is CASSLTGYPHGANVLTF.

The chain combines TRBV7-2 with TRBJ1-5, with D possibly being TRBD1 (5 bases). Germline CDR1 reads SGHTA; CDR2 reads FQGNSA. CDR3 length: 13 amino acids. V was trimmed by 8 bases and J by 9 bases, leaving 17 bases between them. The chain's CDR3 is CASGGRGHPPQHF. CDR3 DNA sequence: TGTGCCAGCGGCGGGAGGGGTCATCCGCCCCAGCATTTT.

The rearrangement joins TRBV6-1 to TRBJ1-1; TRBD1 is a possible D gene (6 bases). The CDR3 sequence is 14 residues long. Deletions cut 9 bases from V and 1 base from J, with 15 bases between. Germline CDR1 reads MNHNS; CDR2 reads SASEGT. The CDR3 DNA follows: TGTGCCAGTACTAACAGGGTGCGGAACACTGAAGCTTTCTTT. Translating it yields CASTNRVRNTEAFF.

This clone has only one observation. V is TRBV28 and J is TRBJ1-5, with 8 bases fitting TRBD1. The CDR3 loop spans 15 amino acids. The V gene's germline CDR1 is MDHEN and CDR2 SYDVKM. Trimming at V came to 7 bases and at J to 6 bases, leaving 11 bases not matched to a gene. The CDR3: CASNDGTGFRQPQHF. The CDR3 coding sequence is TGTGCCAGCAATGACGGGACAGGTTTTCGTCAGCCCCAGCATTTT.

This clone showed up just a few times. The chain is built from TRBV12-5 and TRBJ2-2, with a possible D match to TRBD1 (5 bases). This CDR3 region has 16 residues. The V and J ends lost 1 base and 2 bases respectively, with 11 bases between them. CDR1 is LGHNT, CDR2 FRNRAP, per germline. The chain's CDR3 is CASGLGTSSNTGELFF. The CDR3 DNA reads TGTGCTAGTGGTTTGGGGACATCCTCTAACACCGGGGAGCTGTTTTTT.